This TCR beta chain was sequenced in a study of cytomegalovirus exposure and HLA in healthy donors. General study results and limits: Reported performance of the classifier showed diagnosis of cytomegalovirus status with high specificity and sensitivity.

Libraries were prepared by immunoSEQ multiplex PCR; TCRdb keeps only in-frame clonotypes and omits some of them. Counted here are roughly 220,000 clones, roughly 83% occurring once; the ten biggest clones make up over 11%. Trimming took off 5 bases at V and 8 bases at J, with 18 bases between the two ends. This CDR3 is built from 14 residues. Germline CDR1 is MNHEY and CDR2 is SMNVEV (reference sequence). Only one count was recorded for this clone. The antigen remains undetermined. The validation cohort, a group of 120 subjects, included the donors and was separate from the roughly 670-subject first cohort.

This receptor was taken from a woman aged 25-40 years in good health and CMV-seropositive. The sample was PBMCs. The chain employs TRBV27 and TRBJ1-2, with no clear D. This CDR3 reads CASSTYAQPKGYTF. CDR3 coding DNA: TGTGCCAGCAGTACTTATGCGCAGCCGAAAGGCTACACCTTC.